This TCR beta chain comes out of a study of siplizumab effects on memory and regulatory T cells. Study outcomes and limitations: Unstimulated subsets contained matches for only a minor fraction of alloreactive clones. Under siplizumab, alloreactive sequences traced to unstimulated CD4+ memory cells were significantly reduced. The majority of clones, roughly 75-95% of proliferating CD4+ or CD8+ clones, lacked an assignable naive or memory phenotype.

The junction had 10 bases not matched to a gene; V was cut back by 4 bases and J by 0 bases. Germline-derived CDR1 and CDR2 are SGHRS and YFSETQ. The CDR3 spans 17 residues. For this clone: The antigen is unknown.

Clones were sequenced by immunoSEQ multiplex PCR, and TCRdb holds only the in-frame ones, with some missing. The profile shows 99,000 or so clones, about 93% of them singletons. The origin of this receptor is a human donor in good health. This chain connects TRBV5-1 to TRBJ2-7; TRBD1 matches 10 bases. Sample: Tregs sorted from blood. The chain's CDR3 is CASSIGTGASLSYEQYF. The CDR3 coding sequence is TGCGCCAGCAGCATAGGGACAGGGGCCTCCCTCTCCTACGAGCAGTACTTC.